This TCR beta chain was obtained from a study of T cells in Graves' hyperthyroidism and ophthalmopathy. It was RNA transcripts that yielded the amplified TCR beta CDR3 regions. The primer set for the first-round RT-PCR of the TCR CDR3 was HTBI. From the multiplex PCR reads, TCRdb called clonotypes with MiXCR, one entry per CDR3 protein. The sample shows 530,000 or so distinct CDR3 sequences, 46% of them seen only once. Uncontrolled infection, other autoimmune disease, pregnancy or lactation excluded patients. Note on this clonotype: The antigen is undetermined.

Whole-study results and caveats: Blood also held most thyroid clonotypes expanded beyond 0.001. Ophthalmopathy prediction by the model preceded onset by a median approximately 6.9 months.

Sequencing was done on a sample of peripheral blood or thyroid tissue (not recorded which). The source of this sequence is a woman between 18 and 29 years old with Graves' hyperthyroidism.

The CDR3 DNA reads as TGCGCCAGCAGCCAAGTAGGGACTAGCGGGTACGAGCAGTACTTC. Protein: CASSQVGTSGYEQYF. This chain links TRBV4-1 with TRBJ2-7; TRBD2 matches 12 bases. This CDR3 is built from 15 residues. V dropped 1 base and J dropped 4; count of bases not matched to a gene: 2. The germline V gene has CDR1 MGHRA and CDR2 YSYEKL.